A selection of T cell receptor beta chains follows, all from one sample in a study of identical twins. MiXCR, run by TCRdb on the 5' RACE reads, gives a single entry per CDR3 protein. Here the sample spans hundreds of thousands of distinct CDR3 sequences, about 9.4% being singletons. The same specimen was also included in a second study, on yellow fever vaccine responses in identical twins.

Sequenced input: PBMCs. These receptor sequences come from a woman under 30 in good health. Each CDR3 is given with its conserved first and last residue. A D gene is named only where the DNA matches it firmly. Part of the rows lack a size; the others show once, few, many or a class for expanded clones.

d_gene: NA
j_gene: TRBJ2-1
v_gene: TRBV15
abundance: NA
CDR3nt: TGTGCCACCAGCAGAGATGATGGGGTCAATGAGCAGTTCTTC
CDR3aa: CATSRDDGVNEQFF

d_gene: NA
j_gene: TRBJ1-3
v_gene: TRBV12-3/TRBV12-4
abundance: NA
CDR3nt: TGTGCCAGCACCGTAGCGGGGGGGCGATCTGGAAACACCATATATTTT
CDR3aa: CASTVAGGRSGNTIYF

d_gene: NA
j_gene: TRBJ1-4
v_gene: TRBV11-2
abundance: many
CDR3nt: TGTGCCAGCAGCTCAAAGAGTAGCATAAGCGAAAAACTGTTTTTT
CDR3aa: CASSSKSSISEKLFF

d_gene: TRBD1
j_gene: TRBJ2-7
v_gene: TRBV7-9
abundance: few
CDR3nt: TGTGCCAGTGGACAGGGGTGGTCCTACGAGCAGTACTTC
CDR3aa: CASGQGWSYEQYF

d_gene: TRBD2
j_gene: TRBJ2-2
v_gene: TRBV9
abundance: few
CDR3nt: TGTGCCAGCAGCGTCCGGGGGGGTGGCACCGGGGAGCTGTTTTTT
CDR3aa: CASSVRGGGTGELFF

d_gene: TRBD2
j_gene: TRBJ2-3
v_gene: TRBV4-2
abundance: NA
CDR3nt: TGTGCCAGCAGCCCCCGACTAGCGGGGGTTGGACCCTCCACAGATACGCAGTATTTT
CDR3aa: CASSPRLAGVGPSTDTQYF

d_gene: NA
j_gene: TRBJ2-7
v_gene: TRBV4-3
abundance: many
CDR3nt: TGCGCCAGCAGCCAAGAATACGGGAGTGGATCCTACGAGCAGTACTTC
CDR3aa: CASSQEYGSGSYEQYF

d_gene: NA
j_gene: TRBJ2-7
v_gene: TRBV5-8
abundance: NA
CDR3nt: TGTGCCAGCAGCACGAGGGGGTTCGGTCTATCTCCCTACGAGCAGTACTTC
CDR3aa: CASSTRGFGLSPYEQYF

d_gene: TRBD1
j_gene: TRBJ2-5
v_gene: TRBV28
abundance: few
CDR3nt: TGTGCCAGCAGTTTGAGACAGGGAATTTTAGAGGCCCAGTACTTC
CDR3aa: CASSLRQGILEAQYF

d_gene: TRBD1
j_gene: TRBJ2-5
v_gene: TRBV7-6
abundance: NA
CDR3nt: TGTGCCAGCAGCTCAGGGACAGGGGTAGAGACCCAGTACTTC
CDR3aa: CASSSGTGVETQYF

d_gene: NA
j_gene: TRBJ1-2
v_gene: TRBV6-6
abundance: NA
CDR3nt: TGTGCCAGCACCCCCGGCAGTAACTATGGCTACACCTTC
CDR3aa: CASTPGSNYGYTF

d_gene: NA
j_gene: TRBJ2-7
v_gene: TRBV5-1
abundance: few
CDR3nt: TGCGCCAGCAGCCACCCGGACAGTTCCTACGAGCAGTACTTC
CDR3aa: CASSHPDSSYEQYF

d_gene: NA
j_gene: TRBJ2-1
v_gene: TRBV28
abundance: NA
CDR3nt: TGTGCCAGCAGTTTCAGGGGGGGCCTAGGTTGGTTC
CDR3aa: CASSFRGGLGWF

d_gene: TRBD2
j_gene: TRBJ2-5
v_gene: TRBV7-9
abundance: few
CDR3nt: TGTGCCAGCAGCCCTCCTAGCGGGAAACAAGAGACCCAGTACTTC
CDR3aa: CASSPPSGKQETQYF